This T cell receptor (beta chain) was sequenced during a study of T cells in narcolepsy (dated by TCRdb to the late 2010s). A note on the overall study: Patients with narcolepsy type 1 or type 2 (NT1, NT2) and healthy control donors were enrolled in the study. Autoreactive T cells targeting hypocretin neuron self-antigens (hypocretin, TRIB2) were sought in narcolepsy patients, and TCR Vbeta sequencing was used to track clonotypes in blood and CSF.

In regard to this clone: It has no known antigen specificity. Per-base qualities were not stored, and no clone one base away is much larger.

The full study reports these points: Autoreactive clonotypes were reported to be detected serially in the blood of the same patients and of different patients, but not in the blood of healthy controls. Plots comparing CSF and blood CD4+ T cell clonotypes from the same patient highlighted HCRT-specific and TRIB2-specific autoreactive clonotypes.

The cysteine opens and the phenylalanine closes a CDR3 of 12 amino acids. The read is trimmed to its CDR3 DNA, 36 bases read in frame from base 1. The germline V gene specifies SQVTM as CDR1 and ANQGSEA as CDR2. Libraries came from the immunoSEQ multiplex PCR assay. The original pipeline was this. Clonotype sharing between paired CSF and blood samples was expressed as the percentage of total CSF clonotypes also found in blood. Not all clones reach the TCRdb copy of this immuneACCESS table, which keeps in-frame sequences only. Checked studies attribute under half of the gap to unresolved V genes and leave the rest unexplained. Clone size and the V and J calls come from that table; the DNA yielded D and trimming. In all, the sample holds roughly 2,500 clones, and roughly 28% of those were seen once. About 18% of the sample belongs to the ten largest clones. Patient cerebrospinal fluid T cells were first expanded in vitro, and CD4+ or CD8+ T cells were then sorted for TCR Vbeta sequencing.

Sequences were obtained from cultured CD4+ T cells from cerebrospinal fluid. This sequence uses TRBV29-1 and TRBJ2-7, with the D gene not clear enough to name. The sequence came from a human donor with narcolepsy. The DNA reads TGCAGTGTCATCATCCCCCCCTACGAGCAGTACTTC. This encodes CSVIIPPYEQYF.